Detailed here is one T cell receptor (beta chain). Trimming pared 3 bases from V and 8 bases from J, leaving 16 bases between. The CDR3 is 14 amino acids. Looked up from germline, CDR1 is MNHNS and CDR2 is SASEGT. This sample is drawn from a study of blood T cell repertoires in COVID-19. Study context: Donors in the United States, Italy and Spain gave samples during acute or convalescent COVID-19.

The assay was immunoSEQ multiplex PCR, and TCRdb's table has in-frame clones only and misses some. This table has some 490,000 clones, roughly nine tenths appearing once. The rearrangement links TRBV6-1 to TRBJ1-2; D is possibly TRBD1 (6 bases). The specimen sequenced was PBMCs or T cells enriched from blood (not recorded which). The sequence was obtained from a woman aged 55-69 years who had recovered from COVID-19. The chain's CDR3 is CASSERQGWDGYTF. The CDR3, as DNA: TGTGCCAGCAGTGAGAGGCAGGGGTGGGACGGCTACACCTTC.